Below are 32 T cell receptor beta chains sequenced from a single sample in a study of early T cells in non-severe SARS-CoV-2 infection. TCRdb fed the 5' RACE reads into MiXCR, producing one record per CDR3 protein. The data contain tens of thousands of distinct CDR3 sequences, around 9.3% of them seen just once; the ten biggest clones take up roughly 4.5%. The sequenced material came from whole blood. The receptors here all came from an adult who was a healthcare worker with PCR-confirmed SARS-CoV-2 infection or an uninfected control (not recorded which).

This clonotype showed up many times. The gene calls are TRBV18 and TRBJ1-5; D gene ambiguous. V was shortened by 3 bases and J by 3 bases, with 9 bases between the two germline ends. Germline CDR1 KGHSH, CDR2 LQKENI. The CDR3 runs to 14 residues. CDR3 amino acids: CASSPAGNNQPQHF. In nucleotides, the CDR3 is TGTGCCAGCTCACCTGCAGGAAACAATCAGCCCCAGCATTTT.

In this sample, this clonotype turned up a few times. V usage is TRBV7-2 and J usage is TRBJ2-7; 10 nucleotides align to TRBD1. CDR1 SGHTA and CDR2 FQGNSA come from the germline V gene. J was trimmed by 4 bases and V by 3 bases; bases with no gene match: 6. This CDR3 comprises 15 residues. CDR3 DNA sequence: TGTGCCAGCAGCTTGGGGGGACAGGGGCCATACGAGCAGTACTTC. Protein sequence: CASSLGGQGPYEQYF.

This clonotype occurred many times. This sequence joins TRBV18 and TRBJ2-3; 7 bases agree with TRBD2. This CDR3 spans 14 amino acids. Trimming removed 3 bases from V and 3 bases from J; junction bases left unmatched: 3. Germline values: CDR1 KGHSH, CDR2 LQKENI. CDR3 residues: CASSPTGGTDTQYF. CDR3 DNA: TGTGCCAGCTCACCTACGGGGGGTACAGATACGCAGTATTTT.

This clonotype was picked up a small number of times. The chain is built from TRBV24-1 and TRBJ1-1, with D possibly being TRBD1 (5 bases). Trimming stripped 7 bases from V and 1 base from J, with 6 bases between. The CDR3 runs to 12 residues. CDR1 is KGHDR, CDR2 SFDVKD, per germline. The CDR3 DNA sequence: TGTGCCACCAGAGGACAGAACACTGAAGCTTTCTTT. Its translation: CATRGQNTEAFF.

CDR3 loop: CSAREGQGVMAAFF. CDR3 bases: TGCAGTGCTAGAGAAGGACAGGGAGTTATGGCGGCTTTCTTT. This sequence joins TRBV20-1 and TRBJ1-1; 8 bases line up with TRBD1. Germline V gives CDR1 DFQATT, CDR2 SNEGSKA (reference sequence). With V trimmed by 0 bases and J by 11 bases, 11 bases remained unmatched. There are 14 residues in the CDR3.

This clonotype has a count of ten or more. V is TRBV18 and J is TRBJ2-7; possibly TRBD2 for D (6 bases). The germline V gene has CDR1 KGHSH and CDR2 LQKENI. V lost 0 bases to trimming and J lost 0 bases, with 12 bases between them. CDR3 size: 16 residues. The CDR3: CASSPPIAGTSYEQYF. CDR3 coding DNA: TGTGCCAGCTCACCACCAATCGCGGGGACCTCCTACGAGCAGTACTTC. The full variable domain, completed using reference TRBV18 and TRBJ2-7, is NAGVMQNPRHLVRRRGQEARLRCSPMKGHSHVYWYRQLPEEGLKFMVYLQKENIIDESGMPKERFSAEFPKEGPSILRIQQVVRGDSAAYFCASSPPIAGTSYEQYFGPGTRLTVT.

This clonotype appeared many times. Here the CDR3 reads CSVAPKFGTSEQFF. The CDR3 region has the DNA TGCAGCGTTGCACCCAAATTTGGGACTAGTGAGCAGTTCTTC. The J gene is TRBJ2-1, the V gene TRBV29-1; 8 positions agree with TRBD2. The CDR3 consists of 14 residues. The junction had 11 bases not matched to a gene; V was cut back by 4 bases and J by 9 bases. Germline V CDR1 and CDR2: SQVTM, ANQGSEA.

This clonotype was counted between two and nine times. The chain is built from TRBV2 and TRBJ2-5; D ambiguous. This CDR3 is 10 amino acids long. With 7 bases removed from V and 2 bases from J, the gap between germline ends came to 2 bases. Germline CDR1 is SNHLY and CDR2 is FYNNEI. The DNA for the CDR3 is TGTGCCAGCAAACAAGAGACCCAGTACTTC. Protein sequence: CASKQETQYF.

This clonotype was detected ten times or more. The V call is TRBV6-6, the J call TRBJ1-3, with no clear D. This CDR3 is 16 amino acids long. V was shortened by 0 bases and J by 1 base, with 10 bases between the two germline ends. Germline V gene lookup returns CDR1 MNHNY and CDR2 SVGAGI (reference sequence). CDR3 residues: CASSYSPQASGNTIYF. The CDR3 DNA sequence: TGTGCCAGCAGTTACTCCCCTCAGGCTTCTGGAAACACCATATATTTT.

This chain links TRBV6-5 with TRBJ2-7; TRBD1 matches at 7 bases. V trimming: 6 bases; J trimming: 5 bases; junction bases outside the gene matches: 7. The CDR3 consists of 13 residues. From germline, CDR1 is MNHEY and CDR2 SVGAGI. Here the CDR3 reads CASRTGVTDEQYF. The CDR3 nucleotides read TGTGCCAGCAGAACAGGGGTGACCGACGAGCAGTACTTC.

There are many counts of this clonotype. The chain is built from TRBV5-5 and TRBJ2-1; the match to TRBD1 covers 10 bases. Germline-derived CDR1 and CDR2 are SGHKS and YYEKEE (reference sequence). With 5 bases clipped from V and 10 bases from J, the junction kept 15 bases outside the gene matches. This CDR3 is 16 amino acids long. The CDR3 coding sequence is TGTGCCAGCAGTCCTTCCGGGACAGGGGCGTCTCGCGAGCAGTTCTTC. Its translation is CASSPSGTGASREQFF.

In this sample, this clonotype turned up a few times. V and J are TRBV6-4 and TRBJ2-2; 11 nucleotides line up with TRBD2. J was trimmed by 4 bases and V by 6 bases; bases with no gene match: 16. CDR1 and CDR2 (germline): MRHNA, SNTAGT. This CDR3 is built from 19 residues. As DNA, the CDR3 is TGTGCCAGCAGCATTGTGGGGATGCGACTAGCGGGACCCACCGGGGAGCTGTTTTTT. Its translation is CASSIVGMRLAGPTGELFF.

This clonotype was counted many times. The chain employs TRBV21-1 and TRBJ2-5. TRBV21-1 is described as a pseudogene. The CDR3 contains 13 residues. CDR3 sequence: CASSKLTMETQYF. The CDR3 DNA is TGTGCCAGCAGCAAGCTCACTATGGAGACCCAGTACTTC.

The sample holds many counts of this clonotype. The rearrangement links TRBV6-1 to TRBJ2-5; D is perhaps TRBD1 (6 bases). Germline lookup yields CDR1 MNHNS and CDR2 SASEGT. V was trimmed by 1 base and J by 5 bases, leaving 11 bases between them. The CDR3 length is 14 residues. The CDR3 region has the DNA TGTGCCAGCAGTGAAGGGGGACAAAAGGAGACCCAGTACTTC. Its protein is CASSEGGQKETQYF.

This chain uses TRBV20-1 with TRBJ1-1, with 7 bases identical to TRBD1. There are 12 residues in the CDR3. V was pared by 6 bases and J by 2 bases, with 3 bases of the junction left unmatched. Germline assignment: CDR1 DFQATT and CDR2 SNEGSKA (reference sequence). In DNA, the CDR3 is TGCAGTGCCAGGGGGGGCAACACTGAAGCTTTCTTT. Translating it yields CSARGGNTEAFF.

This chain links TRBV7-8 with TRBJ1-4, with 8 bases aligning to TRBD1. Trimming took 4 bases from V and 4 from J; bases not matched to a gene: 5. CDR1 is SGHVS, CDR2 FQNEAQ, per germline. There are 15 residues in the CDR3. The CDR3 DNA reads TGTGCCAGCAGCTCCCCGGGACAGGATAATGAAAAACTGTTTTTT. Protein product: CASSSPGQDNEKLFF.

This clonotype was seen at least ten times. The rearrangement joins TRBV15 to TRBJ2-5; 9 bases are shared with TRBD2. J gave up 5 bases and V 2 bases, and 6 bases lay outside the gene matches. From germline, CDR1 is LNHNV and CDR2 YYDKDF (reference sequence). The CDR3 is 15 amino acids. The CDR3 sequence is CATSRRAGGGETQYF. The CDR3 DNA sequence: TGTGCCACCAGCAGAAGAGCGGGAGGAGGGGAGACCCAGTACTTC.

This clonotype was observed many times. This chain joins TRBV24-1 and TRBJ2-5; possibly TRBD1 or TRBD2 for D (5 bases each). The CDR3 has 16 amino acids. With 3 bases removed from V and 2 bases from J, the gap between germline ends came to 15 bases. Looked up from germline, CDR1 is KGHDR and CDR2 is SFDVKD. The CDR3 DNA is TGTGCCACCAGTGATCACGCTCCGGGACCACAAGAGACCCAGTACTTC. This codes for CATSDHAPGPQETQYF.

The chain employs TRBV28 and TRBJ1-2; no reliable D call. V lost 2 bases and J lost 7, with 8 bases in between. Germline V gives CDR1 MDHEN, CDR2 SYDVKM. This CDR3 has 12 amino acids. The DNA for the CDR3 is TGTGCCAGCAGTTTAAACACAGCTGGCTACACCTTC. Its protein product is CASSLNTAGYTF.

The V gene is TRBV5-1, the J gene TRBJ1-6; no clear D. Germline loops: CDR1 SGHRS, CDR2 YFSETQ. The CDR3 is 15 residues long. V was pared by 4 bases and J by 0 bases, with 8 bases between. The CDR3 protein is CASSSVSSYNSPLHF. In DNA form, the CDR3 reads TGCGCCAGCAGCAGCGTGAGCTCCTATAATTCACCCCTCCACTTT. Using reference TRBV5-1 and TRBJ1-6 for the parts outside the CDR3, the full variable domain is KAGVTQTPRYLIKTRGQQVTLSCSPISGHRSVSWYQQTPGQGLQFLFEYFSETQRNKGNFPGRFSGRQFSNSRSEMNVSTLELGDSALYLCASSSVSSYNSPLHFGNGTRLTVT.

This clonotype has more than one count but fewer than ten. The J gene is TRBJ2-1, the V gene TRBV25-1, with 13 nucleotides matching TRBD2. The CDR3 has 15 amino acids. Trimming took 6 bases from V and 6 from J; bases not matched to a gene: 5. Germline V gene data show CDR1 as MGHDK and CDR2 as SYGVNS. The CDR3 protein is CASSRGTSGINEQFF. CDR3 in DNA: TGTGCCAGCAGCCGCGGGACTAGCGGGATCAATGAGCAGTTCTTC.

This clonotype was seen more than once but under ten times. This sequence joins TRBV7-2 and TRBJ2-3; the D call may be TRBD1 or TRBD2 (6 bases each). The ends were cut back, 4 bases at V and 10 bases at J, with 21 bases in the middle. Germline V gene sequence: CDR1 SGHTA, CDR2 FQGNSA. There are 15 residues in the CDR3. DNA for the CDR3: TGTGCCAGCAGCTCCGGAGGGACACGGGGGCGGGCGCAGTATTTT. Amino acid sequence: CASSSGGTRGRAQYF.

The genes are TRBV4-2 and TRBJ2-7, with 8 bases matching TRBD2. The germline CDR1 and CDR2 sequences are LGHNA and YNFKEQ. The CDR3 is 15 residues long. Trimming took 4 bases from V and 2 from J; bases not matched to a gene: 7. CDR3 amino acids: CASSPARTSTYEQYF. The DNA for the CDR3 is TGTGCCAGCAGCCCCGCCCGGACTAGCACCTACGAGCAGTACTTC.

This clonotype was counted at least ten times. V and J are TRBV27 and TRBJ2-5, with 8 positions matching TRBD1. This CDR3 contains 13 residues. The V gene's germline CDR1 is MNHEY and CDR2 SMNVEV (reference sequence). V was clipped by 2 bases and J by 4 bases; unmatched bases: 0. In DNA form, the CDR3 reads TGTGCCAGCAGTTTACAGGGGGCAGAGACCCAGTACTTC. Its protein is CASSLQGAETQYF.

This clonotype was seen a few times. The genes are TRBV18 and TRBJ2-2; no definite D call. Germline CDR1 KGHSH, CDR2 LQKENI. CDR3 length: 14 amino acids. With 1 base removed from V and 1 base from J, the gap between germline ends came to 4 bases. The CDR3 spells CASSPQKNTGELFF. CDR3 in DNA: TGTGCCAGCTCACCACAGAAGAACACCGGGGAGCTGTTTTTT.

The chain links TRBV27 to TRBJ2-2; D gene unclear. This CDR3 contains 11 residues. V lost 6 bases and J 5 bases, leaving 4 bases between the germline ends. Germline V CDR1 and CDR2: MNHEY, SMNVEV (reference sequence). CDR3 region: CASRRTGELFF. The CDR3 nucleotides are TGTGCCAGCAGGAGAACCGGGGAGCTGTTTTTT.

Remarks on this clonotype: A much bigger clone sits one base away, suggesting this may be a read error. The gene calls are TRBV18 and TRBJ1-4; tentatively, D is TRBD1 (6 bases). The germline CDR1 and CDR2 sequences are KGHSH and LQKENI. The length of the CDR3 is 16 residues. CDR3 DNA: TGTGCCAGCTCACCGCCAAACAGGGCAGCTAATGAAAAACCGTTTTTT. This gives the protein CASSPPNRAANEKPFF.

Ten or more counts support this clonotype. The chain links TRBV18 to TRBJ2-3; D ambiguous. The CDR3 consists of 12 residues. V dropped 1 base and J dropped 1 base, with 0 bases sitting between them. Germline V gene lookup returns CDR1 KGHSH and CDR2 LQKENI. CDR3: CASSPRTDTQYF. The CDR3 DNA reads TGTGCCAGCTCACCACGCACAGATACGCAGTATTTT.

The chain employs TRBV4-3 and TRBJ2-5; 7 nucleotides align to TRBD1. The CDR3 runs 13 residues. From germline, CDR1 is LGHNA and CDR2 YSLEER. Germline trimming cut 0 bases from V and 7 bases from J; bases unmatched to any gene: 2. This CDR3 reads CASSQDHRGTQYF. The CDR3 region has the DNA TGCGCCAGCAGCCAAGATCACAGGGGGACCCAGTACTTC.

This clonotype was counted only a few times. The chain couples TRBV7-2 to TRBJ1-4, with D uncertain. The length of the CDR3 is 13 residues. Trimming took 3 bases from V and 8 from J, leaving 10 bases between them. Germline V gene sequence: CDR1 SGHTA, CDR2 FQGNSA. The CDR3 loop reads CASSFRAAEKLFF. The CDR3 DNA is TGTGCCAGCAGCTTTAGGGCGGCCGAAAAACTGTTTTTT.

At least ten counts were recorded for this clonotype. This sequence joins TRBV19 and TRBJ1-4; D is unresolved. Deletions cut 7 bases from V and 7 bases from J, with 16 bases between. CDR1 is LNHDA and CDR2 is SQIVND in the germline V gene (reference sequence). This CDR3 is 14 amino acids long. The CDR3 sequence is CASKPQATSEKLFF. The CDR3, as DNA: TGTGCCAGTAAACCGCAGGCAACGAGTGAAAAACTGTTTTTT.

The rearrangement uses TRBV4-3 and TRBJ2-3; TRBD2 agrees at 9 bases. The germline V gene encodes CDR1 LGHNA and CDR2 YSLEER. This CDR3 contains 19 residues. V gave up 7 bases and J gave up 0 bases; unmatched junction bases: 17. CDR3 DNA: TGCGCCAGCACTCCCAACGCTAGCGGGACCAAACCAAGCACAGATACGCAGTATTTT. It is translated as CASTPNASGTKPSTDTQYF.